This is a list of T cell receptor beta chains from one sample in a study of T cell responses to AZD1222 COVID-19 vaccine. This table comes from immunoSEQ multiplex PCR, and its TCRdb copy is limited to in-frame clones, with some not included. The repertoire holds around 150,000 clones, 92% seen once, with 3% to 4% in the top ten. The starting material was peripheral blood, obtained 28 days after the second AZD1222 dose. These receptors came from an adult who received the AZD1222 COVID-19 vaccine. Both conserved end residues are part of each CDR3. The D gene is left open where the match is weak.

TRBJ2-3 TRBV7-8 . CASSPLTAFGTDTQYF
TRBJ1-1 TRBV5-1 TRBD1 CASSSGQANTEAFF
TRBJ2-7 TRBV19 . CASSIGGTTYEQYF
TRBJ1-6 TRBV9 TRBD1 CASSVGQGAFGSPLHF
TRBJ2-3 TRBV18 . CASSPRQRRTDTQYF
TRBJ1-2 TRBV27 . CATRDIDNYGYTF
TRBJ2-6 TRBV27 TRBD1 CASSDRQGGANVLTF
TRBJ2-2 TRBV5-1 . CASSRTFANTGELFF
TRBJ2-7 TRBV6-2/TRBV6-3 TRBD2 CASSYPGLAGSYEQYF
TRBJ1-1 TRBV10-2 TRBD1 CASSAYRGGDTEAFF
TRBJ1-2 TRBV6-5 TRBD1 CASSTTGDYGYTF
TRBJ2-2 TRBV12-3/TRBV12-4 . CASRQSTGELFF
TRBJ1-5 TRBV28 . CASSLQDQPQHF
TRBJ2-7 TRBV7-9 TRBD2 CASSRRGLAGGVEQYF
TRBJ2-1 TRBV3-1/TRBV3-2 TRBD2 CASSLGLAGGNEQFF
TRBJ1-2 TRBV7-2 . CASSPIFSGVAGYGYTF
TRBJ1-5 TRBV28 . CASSFYRVNSNQPQHF